The 30 T cell receptor beta chains below were found in one sample sequenced in a study of shared clonotypes between healthy human individuals. The method was immunoSEQ multiplex PCR; TCRdb's version includes in-frame clones alone and lacks a portion of them. This table has 2 million to 2.5 million clones, just over 90% appearing once. It was CD45RO-negative cells, positively selected for CCR7, that made up naive CD8 cells, with terminally differentiated effector memory CD45RA+ cells excluded. Sequenced sample: naive CD8+ T cells from PBMCs. Every receptor here comes from a man aged 18 to 35 in good health. Some clones in this sample may be carry-over from other donors' samples.

V gene TRBV21-1 combines with J gene TRBJ1-1; the listed D gene, TRBD1, was not tested against the DNA. TRBV21-1 is labeled a pseudogene. The CDR3 is made up of 11 amino acids. The CDR3 DNA is TGTGCCCGCGAGACAGGACCTGAAGCTTTCTTT. It is translated as CARETGPEAFF.

The CDR3 reads CSVEGSGGPSYEQYF. CDR3 in DNA: TGCAGCGTTGAGGGGTCGGGGGGCCCTTCCTACGAGCAGTACTTC. The genes are TRBV29-1 and TRBJ2-7, with D possibly being TRBD2 (7 bases). The V end was cut by 3 bases, the J end by 1 base, with 16 bases between. The CDR3 is 15 amino acids. Per germline, CDR1 SQVTM and CDR2 ANQGSEA.

The chain uses TRBV7-3 and TRBJ2-1; possible D gene TRBD1, 6 bases. Germline CDR1 is SGHTA and CDR2 is FQGTGA. The germline V and J ends were trimmed by 4 bases and 2 bases, with 18 bases remaining between them. This CDR3 has 17 residues. CDR3: CASSSFGGRDTYNEQFF. The CDR3 DNA reads TGTGCCAGCAGCTCCTTTGGGGGTCGGGACACCTACAATGAGCAGTTCTTC.

In its sample, this clone was seen once. V and J are TRBV7-6 and TRBJ1-1; TRBD1 matches at 7 bases. This CDR3 has 14 amino acids. From germline, CDR1 is SGHVS and CDR2 FNYEAQ. The V and J ends lost 5 bases and 5 bases, in that order; junction bases with no gene match: 8. Here the CDR3 DNA reads TGTGCCAGCAGCCCCTTTACAGGGGCTACTGAAGCTTTCTTT. The encoded protein is CASSPFTGATEAFF.

The genes are TRBV19 and TRBJ1-1, with a tentative D call TRBD1 (5 bases). This CDR3 region has 13 residues. The ends were cut back, 3 bases at V and 7 bases at J, with 12 bases in the middle. From germline, CDR1 is LNHDA and CDR2 SQIVND (reference sequence). The chain's CDR3 is CASSIGVGLEAFF. As DNA, the CDR3 is TGTGCCAGTAGTATTGGGGTGGGGCTTGAAGCTTTCTTT. Full variable domain (remainder filled in from reference TRBV19 and TRBJ1-1): DGGITQSPKYLFRKEGQNVTLSCEQNLNHDAMYWYRQDPGQGLRLIYYSQIVNDFQKGDIAEGYSVSREKKESFPLTVTSAQKNPTAFYLCASSIGVGLEAFFGQGTRLTVV.

This chain uses TRBV10-3 with TRBJ2-5, with 10 bases matching TRBD1. Germline V gene data show CDR1 as ENHRY and CDR2 as SYGVKD. V trimming: 0 bases; J trimming: 2 bases; junction bases outside the gene matches: 6. The CDR3 has 17 amino acids. The CDR3 nucleotides read TGTGCCATCAGTGAGTCTCCGAAGGGACAGGGGCAAGAGACCCAGTACTTC. This codes for CAISESPKGQGQETQYF.

This clone is a singleton in its sample. J is TRBJ2-3 and V is TRBV9, with D maybe TRBD1 (5 bases). Trimming cost V 0 bases and J 6 bases, with 17 bases left between them. Looked up from germline, CDR1 is SGDLS and CDR2 is YYNGEE. The CDR3 sequence is 16 residues long. The CDR3, as DNA: TGTGCCAGCAGCGTAGAATCAGGGCTCGTGGAGGATACGCAGTATTTT. Translated, it gives CASSVESGLVEDTQYF. The variable domain in full, completed from reference TRBV9 and TRBJ2-3, reads DSGVTQTPKHLITATGQRVTLRCSPRSGDLSVYWYQQSLDQGLQFLIQYYNGEERAKGNILERFSAQQFPDLHSELNLSSLELGDSALYFCASSVESGLVEDTQYFGPGTRLTVL.

The chain recombines TRBV4-3 with TRBJ2-1; D uncertain. V lost 4 bases and J lost 0, with 10 bases in between. Germline V lookup: CDR1 LGHNA, CDR2 YSLEER. CDR3 size: 15 residues. CDR3 coding DNA: TGCGCCAGCAGCCCCAGGCGGTTCTCCTACAATGAGCAGTTCTTC. Its protein is CASSPRRFSYNEQFF.

This chain links TRBV19 with TRBJ2-1, with 11 bases matching TRBD2. This CDR3 contains 16 residues. Losses at the gene ends were 0 bases for V and 12 bases for J; bases not matched to a gene: 10. Germline V gene lookup returns CDR1 LNHDA and CDR2 SQIVND (reference sequence). The CDR3 loop reads CASSIDLELAGVGQFF. CDR3 sequence (DNA): TGTGCCAGTAGTATAGATCTTGAACTAGCGGGAGTCGGGCAGTTCTTC.

The J gene is TRBJ2-7, the V gene TRBV27; D might be TRBD1 (6 bases). V was clipped by 0 bases and J by 3 bases, with 12 bases between them. This CDR3 is 15 amino acids long. Germline CDR1 is MNHEY and CDR2 is SMNVEV (reference sequence). The CDR3 DNA reads TGTGCCAGCAGTTTATCGATGGCAGGGGTCTACGAGCAGTACTTC. Its translation is CASSLSMAGVYEQYF.

The genes are TRBV28 and TRBJ2-7, with 8 bases lining up with TRBD1. The CDR3 runs 13 residues. Trimming took 4 bases from V and 5 from J; bases not matched to a gene: 4. The germline CDR1 and CDR2 sequences are MDHEN and SYDVKM. The CDR3 reads CASSWTGKDEQYF. The DNA of the CDR3 is TGTGCCAGCAGTTGGACAGGGAAGGACGAGCAGTACTTC.

This chain joins TRBV2 and TRBJ2-2; D ambiguous. From germline, CDR1 is SNHLY and CDR2 FYNNEI. Trimming took 1 base from V and 2 from J, leaving 8 bases between them. CDR3 length: 15 residues. The CDR3 loop is CASSEETSNTGELFF. Written as DNA, the CDR3 is TGTGCCAGCAGTGAAGAGACATCAAACACCGGGGAGCTGTTTTTT. Variable domain in full (rest from reference TRBV2 and TRBJ2-2): EPEVTQTPSHQVTQMGQEVILRCVPISNHLYFYWYRQILGQKVEFLVSFYNNEISEKSEIFDDQFSVERPDGSNFTLKIRSTKLEDSAMYFCASSEETSNTGELFFGEGSRLTVL.

This clone has a single count. The genes are TRBV29-1 and TRBJ2-5, with D possibly TRBD1 on 5 matching bases. With 6 bases removed from V and 5 bases from J, the gap between germline ends came to 22 bases. Per the germline V gene, CDR1 is SQVTM and CDR2 is ANQGSEA. The CDR3 length is 15 residues. The CDR3 DNA sequence: TGCAGCGTCCGTATAGACAGTTTTAGGCTGGAGACCCAGTACTTC. Translation gives CSVRIDSFRLETQYF.

This rearrangement joins TRBV29-1 to TRBJ1-2, with D possibly TRBD1 on 5 matching bases. CDR3 length: 11 amino acids. Trimming shortened V by 7 bases and J by 0 bases, and 6 bases separated the two germline ends. Germline assignment: CDR1 SQVTM and CDR2 ANQGSEA. Written as DNA, the CDR3 is TGCAGCGGGGGGACTAACTATGGCTACACCTTC. It specifies CSGGTNYGYTF.

The chain links TRBV7-3 to TRBJ2-2; D call uncertain. The V gene's germline CDR1 is SGHTA and CDR2 FQGTGA. Trimming cost V 5 bases and J 5 bases, with 18 bases left between them. The CDR3 contains 16 residues. CDR3 amino acids: CASSPTNGWLTGELFF. In nucleotides, the CDR3 is TGTGCCAGCAGCCCCACCAACGGGTGGTTGACCGGGGAGCTGTTTTTT.

The chain couples TRBV19 to TRBJ1-5; no clear D. V lost 8 bases, J lost 9 bases, and 14 bases lay in between. The CDR3 extends over 12 amino acids. CDR1 is LNHDA and CDR2 is SQIVND in the germline V gene (reference sequence). The CDR3 protein is CASSREPWPQHF. The CDR3 bases are TGTGCCAGTTCTCGGGAGCCTTGGCCCCAGCATTTT.

This chain joins TRBV28 and TRBJ2-3; perhaps TRBD2 as D (5 bases). This CDR3 has 15 amino acids. Germline V gene lookup returns CDR1 MDHEN and CDR2 SYDVKM. V was clipped by 1 base and J by 1 base, with 9 bases between them. The CDR3, as DNA: TGTGCCAGCAGTTTATATACTAGTCGCACAGATACGCAGTATTTT. Protein sequence: CASSLYTSRTDTQYF.

This chain connects TRBV16 to TRBJ2-2; TRBD1 matches 10 bases. With 4 bases clipped from V and 5 bases from J, the junction kept 7 bases outside the gene matches. Germline V gives CDR1 KGHSY, CDR2 FQNENV. CDR3 size: 16 residues. The CDR3: CASSRPGQGRTGELFF. Written as DNA, the CDR3 is TGTGCCAGCAGCCGACCGGGACAGGGGCGGACCGGGGAGCTGTTTTTT.

The chain combines TRBV29-1 with TRBJ2-2; D not resolved. This CDR3 spans 13 amino acids. Per the germline V gene, CDR1 is SQVTM and CDR2 is ANQGSEA. The V gene lost 2 bases and the J gene lost 0 bases, with 4 bases spanning the gap. The CDR3 nucleotides read TGCAGCGTTGAACAGTCGAACACCGGGGAGCTGTTTTTT. Translation: CSVEQSNTGELFF.

The chain is built from TRBV28 and TRBJ2-7; 13 bases fit TRBD2. V shed 5 bases and J 10 bases; nucleotides not matched to a gene: 8. The V gene's germline CDR1 is MDHEN and CDR2 SYDVKM. This CDR3 is 14 amino acids long. Here the CDR3 reads CASSPRTSGSFQYF. The DNA of the CDR3 is TGTGCCAGCAGTCCTAGGACTAGCGGGAGTTTTCAGTACTTC.

This clone came up a few times. This chain connects TRBV27 to TRBJ1-5, with D maybe TRBD1 (5 bases). CDR1 and CDR2 (germline): MNHEY, SMNVEV (reference sequence). This CDR3 contains 13 residues. V lost 5 bases and J 2 bases, leaving 7 bases between the germline ends. CDR3 in amino acids: CASSIGGNQPQHF. In DNA, the CDR3 is TGTGCCAGCAGTATAGGGGGCAATCAGCCCCAGCATTTT.

The chain carries TRBV25-1 and TRBJ2-2; maybe TRBD2 (6 bases). With 1 base removed from V and 11 bases from J, the gap between germline ends came to 14 bases. The germline gives CDR1 MGHDK, CDR2 SYGVNS. The CDR3 spans 14 residues. CDR3 coding DNA: TGTGCCAGCAGTGAATTCAATTTTGGGACTGAGCTGTTTTTT. Encoded protein: CASSEFNFGTELFF.

This sequence joins TRBV27 and TRBJ2-1; D call uncertain. CDR3 size: 13 residues. Trimming removed 3 bases at V and 4 bases at J, with 7 bases between. Germline CDR1 is MNHEY and CDR2 is SMNVEV (reference sequence). The CDR3 loop is CASSLHLYNEQFF. The CDR3 DNA follows: TGTGCCAGCAGTTTGCACCTATACAATGAGCAGTTCTTC.

This chain connects TRBV10-1 to TRBJ2-7, with 8 nucleotides matching TRBD1. Looked up from germline, CDR1 is WNHNN and CDR2 is SYGVQD (reference sequence). This CDR3 is 14 amino acids long. V gave up 8 bases and J gave up 5 bases; unmatched junction bases: 11. The CDR3 DNA reads TGCGCCAGCTCGTACGGACAGGGCCGAGACGAGCAGTACTTC. Translating it yields CASSYGQGRDEQYF.

The J gene is TRBJ2-7, the V gene TRBV6-5; 8 bases match TRBD2. Losses at the gene ends were 5 bases for V and 5 bases for J; bases not matched to a gene: 5. This CDR3 region has 13 residues. The germline V gene encodes CDR1 MNHEY and CDR2 SVGAGI. CDR3 residues: CASSLAGLDEQYF. The CDR3 nucleotides are TGTGCCAGCAGTCTAGCGGGTCTGGACGAGCAGTACTTC.

This clone was observed once. The chain links TRBV7-9 to TRBJ2-5; 7 bases match TRBD1. Germline V gene sequence: CDR1 SEHNR, CDR2 FQNEAQ (reference sequence). V lost 5 bases to trimming and J lost 3 bases; unmatched junction nucleotides: 6. There are 14 residues in the CDR3. For the CDR3, the DNA is TGTGCCAGCAGCGCCCGACAGGGAGAAGAGACCCAGTACTTC. Its protein is CASSARQGEETQYF.

J is TRBJ1-1 and V is TRBV6-5; 10 positions match TRBD1. Germline lookup yields CDR1 MNHEY and CDR2 SVGAGI. This CDR3 is built from 14 residues. V shed 6 bases and J 5 bases; nucleotides not matched to a gene: 6. CDR3 DNA: TGTGCCAGCAGACTAGACAGGGGGCAGACTGAAGCTTTCTTT. It yields the protein CASRLDRGQTEAFF.

CDR3 DNA sequence: TGTGCCAGCGGCCCGGGGGGCTACGAGCAGTACTTC. Its translation is CASGPGGYEQYF. This chain connects TRBV27 to TRBJ2-7; 7 bases are a match to TRBD2. CDR1 is MNHEY and CDR2 is SMNVEV in the germline V gene (reference sequence). J lost 3 bases, V lost 8 bases, and 4 bases had no gene match. This CDR3 spans 12 amino acids.

This chain links TRBV9 with TRBJ2-7, with D possibly matching TRBD2 (5 bases). Germline V gene sequence: CDR1 SGDLS, CDR2 YYNGEE. The CDR3 has 15 amino acids. Trimming removed 0 bases at V and 2 bases at J, with 12 bases between. The CDR3 DNA sequence: TGTGCCAGCAGCGTAGGCGGGTCGGAACCCTACGAGCAGTACTTC. Translation: CASSVGGSEPYEQYF.

The rearrangement uses TRBV4-1 and TRBJ2-3; D is perhaps TRBD2 (6 bases). Trimming left V 1 base short and J 6 bases short, with 8 bases between. The germline gives CDR1 MGHRA, CDR2 YSYEKL. The CDR3 has 13 residues. CDR3 sequence: CASSQAREDTQYF. In DNA form, the CDR3 reads TGCGCCAGCAGCCAAGCCCGGGAGGATACGCAGTATTTT.